The 29 T cell receptor beta chains below come from one sample, sequenced in a study of T cells after posttransplantation cyclophosphamide. Here immunoSEQ multiplex PCR was the method, and the copy in TCRdb shows in-frame clones only, minus some. The profile covers tens of thousands of clones, none occurring a single time. The sequenced material came from PBMCs. The receptor source for this set is a man aged 35 to 55 in good health, CMV-negative, and a related stem cell transplant donor.

This clone was recorded many times. The chain carries TRBV18 and TRBJ2-3, with 7 bases fitting TRBD2. This CDR3 spans 18 amino acids. Germline V gene lookup returns CDR1 KGHSH and CDR2 LQKENI. V was clipped by 2 bases and J by 1 base; unmatched bases: 12. The CDR3 loop reads CASSPIGRVQKGTDTQYF. In DNA, the CDR3 is TGTGCCAGCTCACCAATTGGGAGGGTCCAAAAAGGCACAGATACGCAGTATTTT.

This clone was detected many times. The chain combines TRBV5-1 with TRBJ1-2; D perhaps matches TRBD1 (5 bases). The germline V gene encodes CDR1 SGHRS and CDR2 YFSETQ. The CDR3 has 15 amino acids. V shed 0 bases and J shed 0 bases, with 9 bases lying between them. In nucleotides, the CDR3 is TGCGCCAGCAGCTTGGAGGGGCAACCTAACTATGGCTACACCTTC. Its translation is CASSLEGQPNYGYTF.

At least ten counts were recorded for this clone. This chain connects TRBV5-4 to TRBJ2-3; TRBD2 might be the D (5 bases). Trimming removed 2 bases from V and 4 bases from J, with 8 bases in between. CDR3 size: 13 residues. CDR1 is SGHNT, CDR2 YYREEE, per germline (reference sequence). The DNA of the CDR3 is TGTGCCAGCAGCTTCGGAGGCGCAGATACGCAGTATTTT. It yields the protein CASSFGGADTQYF.

This clone was seen many times. This chain connects TRBV5-1 to TRBJ1-1; D remains unclear. V lost 0 bases and J 3 bases, leaving 18 bases between the germline ends. Germline CDR1 SGHRS, CDR2 YFSETQ. This CDR3 is 17 amino acids long. CDR3 nucleotides: TGCGCCAGCAGCTTGGGGGCCGGAGGAGGGCAGTACACTGAAGCTTTCTTT. Protein sequence: CASSLGAGGGQYTEAFF. Variable domain in full (rest from reference TRBV5-1 and TRBJ1-1): KAGVTQTPRYLIKTRGQQVTLSCSPISGHRSVSWYQQTPGQGLQFLFEYFSETQRNKGNFPGRFSGRQFSNSRSEMNVSTLELGDSALYLCASSLGAGGGQYTEAFFGQGTRLTVV.

This clone has just a few counts. J is TRBJ2-3 and V is TRBV5-4; TRBD2 aligns across 13 bases. The CDR3 is made up of 17 amino acids. Trimming removed 0 bases from V and 4 bases from J; junction bases left unmatched: 5. Germline V gene data show CDR1 as SGHNT and CDR2 as YYREEE (reference sequence). CDR3: CASSLGLLAGGADTQYF. For the CDR3, the DNA is TGTGCCAGCAGCTTGGGCTTACTAGCGGGAGGGGCAGATACGCAGTATTTT.

The sample holds many counts of this clone. The chain carries TRBV21-1 and TRBJ1-5. TRBV21-1 is described as a pseudogene. The CDR3 runs to 19 residues. In nucleotides, the CDR3 is TGTGCCAGCAGCAACCACCTTGGAGTAGGAGAAATGTGTAATCAGCCCCAGCATTTT. Its translation: CASSNHLGVGEMCNQPQHF.

This clone was detected ten times or more. The CDR3 region has the DNA TGTGCCACCAGCAGAGTCCTGGGGCCCGAAAACACCATATATTTT. Its translation is CATSRVLGPENTIYF. The J gene is TRBJ1-3, the V gene TRBV15; a possible D gene is TRBD1 (5 bases). V was trimmed by 1 base and J by 6 bases, leaving 13 bases between them. Germline V gene sequence: CDR1 LNHNV, CDR2 YYDKDF (reference sequence). The CDR3 has 15 residues.

The sample holds many counts of this clone. The chain combines TRBV7-3 with TRBJ2-1, with 14 nucleotides matching TRBD2. The CDR3 sequence is 16 residues long. V gave up 2 bases and J gave up 8 bases; unmatched junction bases: 5. Germline lookup yields CDR1 SGHTA and CDR2 FQGTGA. Here the CDR3 reads CASSLSGTSGSDEQFF. The DNA for the CDR3 is TGTGCCAGCAGCTTATCCGGGACTAGCGGGAGCGATGAGCAGTTCTTC.

This clone was recorded a few times. CDR3 bases: TGTGCCAGCAGCGTAGCGGGAGCGGGATTCGCAGATACGCAGTATTTT. Its translation is CASSVAGAGFADTQYF. The chain uses TRBV9 and TRBJ2-3; 7 bases are shared with TRBD2. This CDR3 is built from 16 residues. From germline, CDR1 is SGDLS and CDR2 YYNGEE. V lost 0 bases, J lost 4 bases, and 8 bases stayed unmatched. Filled out from reference TRBV9 and TRBJ2-3, the complete variable domain reads DSGVTQTPKHLITATGQRVTLRCSPRSGDLSVYWYQQSLDQGLQFLIQYYNGEERAKGNILERFSAQQFPDLHSELNLSSLELGDSALYFCASSVAGAGFADTQYFGPGTRLTVL.

Only a few counts were recorded for this clone. The chain couples TRBV9 to TRBJ2-1; 7 positions agree with TRBD1. Germline assignment: CDR1 SGDLS and CDR2 YYNGEE. V lost 5 bases and J lost 3; bases outside the gene matches: 2. The CDR3 length is 13 residues. DNA for the CDR3: TGTGCCAGCAGTCGGGACAGCTACAATGAGCAGTTCTTC. Protein product: CASSRDSYNEQFF.

This clone was observed many times. The V call is TRBV5-1, the J call TRBJ2-7; a possible D gene is TRBD1 (6 bases). The CDR3 extends over 15 amino acids. Germline V CDR1 and CDR2: SGHRS, YFSETQ. V was clipped by 4 bases and J by 0 bases, with 14 bases between them. The CDR3 protein is CASSVQTGSSYEQYF. The CDR3 DNA reads TGCGCCAGCAGCGTACAGACAGGTAGCTCCTACGAGCAGTACTTC.

This clone was detected many times. This chain connects TRBV4-1 to TRBJ2-3, with D possibly being TRBD1 (6 bases). V lost 0 bases and J lost 3, with 10 bases in between. Per germline, CDR1 MGHRA and CDR2 YSYEKL. CDR3 length equals 15 residues. CDR3 residues: CASSQDGGRTDTQYF. Here the CDR3 DNA reads TGCGCCAGCAGCCAAGATGGGGGCAGAACAGATACGCAGTATTTT.

This clone has a count of ten or more. The chain carries TRBV2 and TRBJ2-1; perhaps TRBD1 as D (5 bases). There are 15 residues in the CDR3. Germline values: CDR1 SNHLY, CDR2 FYNNEI. V was cut by 4 bases and J by 0 bases, with 10 bases left in between. The CDR3 sequence is CASSGGHSSYNEQFF. Written as DNA, the CDR3 is TGTGCCAGCAGTGGCGGACATAGCTCCTACAATGAGCAGTTCTTC.

In its sample, this clone was seen many times. The chain links TRBV19 to TRBJ2-7, with 8 bases lining up with TRBD1. The CDR3 consists of 13 residues. The V and J ends lost 7 bases and 3 bases, in that order; junction bases with no gene match: 5. Germline values: CDR1 LNHDA, CDR2 SQIVND (reference sequence). CDR3 in amino acids: CASTQGAGYEQYF. CDR3 DNA: TGTGCCAGTACCCAGGGGGCGGGCTACGAGCAGTACTTC.

This clone was observed at least ten times. The rearrangement joins TRBV5-6 to TRBJ2-5, with 7 positions matching TRBD1. Germline assignment: CDR1 SGHDT and CDR2 YYEEEE. V lost 4 bases to trimming and J lost 1 base; unmatched junction nucleotides: 4. This CDR3 is built from 14 residues. CDR3 in DNA: TGTGCCAGCAGCGAGGGACAGAGCCAAGAGACCCAGTACTTC. Translation gives CASSEGQSQETQYF.

CDR3 DNA: TGTGCCAGCAGCGTAGCCGGGACAGGGGTAGCGGATACGCAGTATTTT. Its translation: CASSVAGTGVADTQYF. The gene calls are TRBV9 and TRBJ2-3, with 10 nucleotides matching TRBD1. Per germline, CDR1 SGDLS and CDR2 YYNGEE. V was pared by 0 bases and J by 6 bases, with 7 bases of the junction left unmatched. The CDR3 has 16 amino acids.

This clone showed up just a few times. This chain connects TRBV7-8 to TRBJ2-5; 10 nucleotides match TRBD2. V lost 0 bases, J lost 1 base, and 2 bases stayed unmatched. Germline V CDR1 and CDR2: SGHVS, FQNEAQ. The CDR3 totals 16 residues. The CDR3 sequence is CASSLAPSGSQETQYF. CDR3 in DNA: TGTGCCAGCAGCTTAGCTCCTAGCGGGAGCCAAGAGACCCAGTACTTC.

In its sample, this clone was seen many times. The chain carries TRBV2 and TRBJ1-1; D gene unclear. The germline V gene has CDR1 SNHLY and CDR2 FYNNEI. V was trimmed by 2 bases and J by 5 bases, leaving 6 bases between them. This CDR3 spans 12 amino acids. The CDR3 reads CASSETGTEAFF. The CDR3 DNA sequence: TGTGCCAGCAGTGAAACGGGAACTGAAGCTTTCTTT. The variable domain in full, completed from reference TRBV2 and TRBJ1-1, reads EPEVTQTPSHQVTQMGQEVILRCVPISNHLYFYWYRQILGQKVEFLVSFYNNEISEKSEIFDDQFSVERPDGSNFTLKIRSTKLEDSAMYFCASSETGTEAFFGQGTRLTVV.

V and J are TRBV27 and TRBJ2-5; TRBD2 matches 10 bases. Trimming removed 3 bases from V and 4 bases from J; junction bases left unmatched: 8. Germline V gene sequence: CDR1 MNHEY, CDR2 SMNVEV (reference sequence). The CDR3 runs to 16 residues. The CDR3 sequence: CASSFLAGAGPETQYF. CDR3 nucleotide sequence: TGTGCCAGCAGTTTTCTAGCGGGAGCGGGACCAGAGACCCAGTACTTC.

This clone was counted at least ten times. The V and J genes are TRBV5-5 and TRBJ2-3, with a possible D match to TRBD2 (5 bases). The CDR3 runs to 13 residues. V was trimmed by 1 base and J by 6 bases, leaving 9 bases between them. Looked up from germline, CDR1 is SGHKS and CDR2 is YYEKEE (reference sequence). CDR3 protein: CASSLPGKDTQYF. The CDR3 nucleotides read TGTGCCAGCAGCTTGCCGGGGAAGGATACGCAGTATTTT.

This clone was seen repeatedly, ten times or more. The V call is TRBV7-2, the J call TRBJ1-5; D remains ambiguous. Germline V gene data show CDR1 as SGHTA and CDR2 as FQGNSA. This CDR3 contains 14 residues. V lost 2 bases and J lost 3, with 8 bases in between. The CDR3 DNA reads TGTGCCAGCAGCTTACCCCAGTCCAATCAGCCCCAGCATTTT. This codes for CASSLPQSNQPQHF. Looking up the rest from reference TRBV7-2 and TRBJ1-5 gives the full variable domain: GAGVSQSPSNKVTEKGKDVELRCDPISGHTALYWYRQSLGQGLEFLIYFQGNSAPDKSGLPSDRFSAERTGGSVSTLTIQRTQQEDSAVYLCASSLPQSNQPQHFGDGTRLSIL.

This clone was picked up many times. The genes are TRBV14 and TRBJ2-7; D not resolved. The CDR3 runs 13 residues. CDR1 SGHDN and CDR2 FVKESK come from the germline V gene. The V end was cut by 3 bases, the J end by 0 bases, with 6 bases between. CDR3 sequence reads: CASSQVSSYEQYF. Written as DNA, the CDR3 is TGTGCCAGCAGCCAGGTCAGCTCCTACGAGCAGTACTTC.

In its sample, this clone was seen many times. The rearrangement uses TRBV4-2 and TRBJ2-2; 12 nucleotides line up with TRBD1. The V gene end was trimmed by 2 bases and the J gene end by 7 bases; junction bases not matched to a gene: 11. The CDR3 spans 18 residues. The germline V gene has CDR1 LGHNA and CDR2 YNFKEQ. The CDR3 is CASSQIIPGQGAGGELFF. The CDR3 DNA reads TGTGCCAGCAGCCAAATTATTCCGGGACAGGGGGCGGGCGGGGAGCTGTTTTTT.

The chain is built from TRBV18 and TRBJ1-1; no reliable D call. Per the germline V gene, CDR1 is KGHSH and CDR2 is LQKENI. V lost 1 base and J 7 bases, leaving 19 bases between the germline ends. The CDR3 length is 16 residues. The CDR3 region is CASSPLSGGPNVEAFF. The CDR3 region has the DNA TGTGCCAGCTCACCACTGTCGGGAGGGCCAAACGTTGAAGCTTTCTTT.

This clone appeared many times. V usage is TRBV7-6 and J usage is TRBJ2-3; 8 bases agree with TRBD2. Germline lookup yields CDR1 SGHVS and CDR2 FNYEAQ. Trimming removed 2 bases from V and 6 bases from J; junction bases left unmatched: 7. The length of the CDR3 is 15 residues. The CDR3 loop is CASSLLAGNLDTQYF. The DNA for the CDR3 is TGTGCCAGCAGCTTATTAGCGGGAAATCTGGATACGCAGTATTTT.

In this sample, this clone turned up many times. The V call is TRBV5-1, the J call TRBJ2-1; 7 nucleotides agree with TRBD1. The germline CDR1 and CDR2 sequences are SGHRS and YFSETQ. The CDR3 loop spans 16 amino acids. V was clipped by 0 bases and J by 7 bases; unmatched bases: 10. CDR3 residues: CASSLGSGGSWNEQFF. CDR3 sequence (DNA): TGCGCCAGCAGCTTGGGGTCAGGGGGTTCATGGAATGAGCAGTTCTTC.

This clone was picked up many times. The chain employs TRBV11-3 and TRBJ2-2, with D possibly being TRBD1 (6 bases). The V gene lost 6 bases and the J gene lost 1 base, with 9 bases spanning the gap. This CDR3 spans 14 amino acids. CDR1 SGHNT and CDR2 YENEEA come from the germline V gene. DNA for the CDR3: TGTGCCAGCAGTCTGACAGGGAACACCGGGGAGCTGTTTTTT. This sequence encodes CASSLTGNTGELFF.

This clone was detected ten times or more. The chain couples TRBV4-2 to TRBJ2-5, with 10 bases aligning to TRBD2. V dropped 5 bases and J dropped 5; count of bases not matched to a gene: 17. From germline, CDR1 is LGHNA and CDR2 YNFKEQ. The CDR3 has 18 amino acids. The CDR3 bases are TGTGCCAGCAGCAAAAAAGTTGGCACCGGGACTAGCGAGGAGACCCAGTACTTC. Residues: CASSKKVGTGTSEETQYF.

Ten or more counts support this clone. The chain has TRBV5-1 and TRBJ2-2; D unclear. Germline V CDR1 and CDR2: SGHRS, YFSETQ. V lost 1 base and J lost 3, with 7 bases in between. The CDR3 is made up of 14 amino acids. The CDR3 coding sequence is TGCGCCAGCAGCTTGACTACCGACACCGGGGAGCTGTTTTTT. Protein product: CASSLTTDTGELFF. Using reference TRBV5-1 and TRBJ2-2 for the parts outside the CDR3, the full variable domain is KAGVTQTPRYLIKTRGQQVTLSCSPISGHRSVSWYQQTPGQGLQFLFEYFSETQRNKGNFPGRFSGRQFSNSRSEMNVSTLELGDSALYLCASSLTTDTGELFFGEGSRLTVL.